This T cell receptor beta chain was sequenced in a study of T cell responses to AZD1222 COVID-19 vaccine (dated by TCRdb to about 2021). Background on the whole study: A total of 233 trial participants underwent TCR sequencing, of whom some 200 had received two doses of AZD1222 and approximately 25 had received two doses of the MenACWY control vaccine. Enrollment into the trials was organized by age into subgroups of 18-55, 56-69 and 70-plus years, and those subgroups contained roughly 150, 30 and 60 TCR-sequenced participants, respectively. Paper-wide results and their limitations: CD4 TCRs associated with the vaccine covered the entire spike protein, and the dominant responses were in regions 160-218 and 743-854. Only a handful of AZD1222 recipients were SARS-CoV-2 seropositive at baseline, limiting conclusions about previously exposed vaccinees. Spike-specific TCR breadth and depth rose significantly after two AZD1222 doses compared with day 0 and with MenACWY recipients. In the small 56-69-year group, the increase in depth fell short of significance, most likely because of low power. Participants were mostly white British and included more females than males, and it was suggested by the authors that clonal diversity may have been underestimated. Reportedly, close to half of the unique spike-specific TCRs recognized epitopes lying outside the regions that are mutated in the B.1.351 and B.1.1.7 variants. No day 14 peak-response samples were available, so repertoires were characterized only after the peak T cell response.

The CDR3 regions of human TCRbeta chains were analyzed by immunosequencing. Concerning the study's data processing: Repertoire TCRs were checked for matches against a reference library of SARS-CoV-2-specific TCRs that had been generated using the MIRA antigen-specificity platform. Breadth was defined as the fraction of unique TCRs that were SARS-CoV-2-associated. Depth was defined as the fraction of total T cells that were SARS-CoV-2-associated. Each spike-specific TCR was assigned to its reactive spike region and to a CD4 or CD8 class using the MIRA data. Log10-transformed breadth and depth values were compared by one-way ANOVA with Sidak's multiple comparisons tests. TCRdb retrieved this table from immuneACCESS and kept in-frame rearrangements only. Not all clones are present; in checked studies, unresolved V genes account for under half, and no reason is known for the remainder. That table supplies the V and J calls and clone size; D and trimming were determined from the DNA. A total of under 200,000 clones appear in this sample, 88% of them only once. 25% to 30% of the sample is in the top ten clones.

On this clone itself: Its antigen is currently not known. Base quality data are lacking; no much larger clone is found one base away.

Per the germline V gene, SGDLS is the CDR1 and YYNGEE is the CDR2. The CDR3 holds 14 amino acids from the cysteine to the phenylalanine. The retained sequence is limited to the CDR3, 42 bases, with the frame set at the first base. The trim is 0 bases for V and 6 bases for J, with a gap of 13 bases between the germline ends. Interpreted using the paper, the time point label stands for: about 28 days (+/-7) after the second vaccine dose. AZD1222 recipients with second doses at about 4 weeks or about 12 weeks were pooled, because spike-specific TCR depth and breadth did not differ between schedules. Samples from vaccinated people were obtained from the UK trials COV001 and COV002, which included a single-blind randomized controlled phase 2/3 trial of AZD1222 (ChAdOx1 nCoV-19) in healthy adults. For TCRbeta chain sequencing, PBMC samples were collected from trial participants at day 0 and at day 28 after the second dose.

The receptor was isolated from an adult who received the AZD1222 COVID-19 vaccine. The chain is assembled from TRBV9 and TRBJ2-7; the D gene is possibly TRBD2, with 5 bases matching. The sequencing here drew on peripheral blood, taken 28 days after the second AZD1222 dose. This receptor carries the CDR3 CASSVGAAALEQYF. The nucleotides read TGTGCCAGCAGCGTAGGAGCGGCCGCCCTCGAGCAGTACTTC.